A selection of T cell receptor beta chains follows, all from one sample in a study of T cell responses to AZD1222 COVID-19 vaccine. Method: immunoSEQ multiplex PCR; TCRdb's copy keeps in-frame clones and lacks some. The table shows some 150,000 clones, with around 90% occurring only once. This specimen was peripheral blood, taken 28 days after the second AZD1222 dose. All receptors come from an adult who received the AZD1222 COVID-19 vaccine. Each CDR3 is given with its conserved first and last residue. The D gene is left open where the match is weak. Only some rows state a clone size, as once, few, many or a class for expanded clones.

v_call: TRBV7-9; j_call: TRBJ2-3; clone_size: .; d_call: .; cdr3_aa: CASSLGTGAGDTQYF; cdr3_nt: TGTGCCAGCAGCTTAGGAACTGGAGCAGGGGATACGCAGTATTTT
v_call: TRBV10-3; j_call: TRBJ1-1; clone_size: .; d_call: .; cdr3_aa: CATSVQGRTEAFF; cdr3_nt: TGTGCCACTTCTGTCCAGGGTCGCACTGAAGCTTTCTTT
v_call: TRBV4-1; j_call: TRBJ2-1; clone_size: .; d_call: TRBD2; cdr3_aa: CASSQGRTSGVYNEQFF; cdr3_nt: TGCGCCAGCAGCCAAGGTCGGACTAGCGGGGTATACAATGAGCAGTTCTTC
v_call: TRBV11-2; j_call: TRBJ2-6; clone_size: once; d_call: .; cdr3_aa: CASRPGYTGANVLTF; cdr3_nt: TGTGCCAGCAGACCAGGATACACTGGGGCCAACGTCCTGACTTTC
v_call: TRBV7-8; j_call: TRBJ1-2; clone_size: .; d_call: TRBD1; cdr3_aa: CASSLAQGGGYGYTF; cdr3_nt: TGTGCCAGCAGCTTAGCGCAGGGGGGCGGCTATGGCTACACCTTC
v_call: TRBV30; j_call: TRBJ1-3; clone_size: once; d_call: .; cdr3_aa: CAWSKGGRGNTIYF; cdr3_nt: TGTGCCTGGAGTAAGGGGGGCCGTGGAAACACCATATATTTT
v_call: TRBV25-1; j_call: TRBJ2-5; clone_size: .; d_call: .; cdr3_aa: CASSPGGKETQYF; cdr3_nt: TGTGCCAGCAGTCCTGGGGGGAAAGAGACCCAGTACTTC
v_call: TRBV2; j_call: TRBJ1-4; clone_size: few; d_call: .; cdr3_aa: CASRTGQHEKLFF; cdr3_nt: TGTGCCAGCAGGACTGGACAGCATGAAAAACTGTTTTTT
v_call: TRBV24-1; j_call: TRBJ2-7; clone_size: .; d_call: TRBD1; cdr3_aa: CATRSGTGFEEQYF; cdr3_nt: TGTGCCACCAGATCCGGGACAGGGTTCGAGGAGCAGTACTTC
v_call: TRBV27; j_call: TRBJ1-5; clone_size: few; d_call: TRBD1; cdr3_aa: CASSLGQGGNQPQHF; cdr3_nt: TGTGCCAGCAGCCTGGGACAGGGGGGCAATCAGCCCCAGCATTTT
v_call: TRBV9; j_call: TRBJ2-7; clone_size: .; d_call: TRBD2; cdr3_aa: CASSPGTSGYEQYF; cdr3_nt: TGTGCCAGCAGCCCCGGGACTAGCGGCTACGAGCAGTACTTC
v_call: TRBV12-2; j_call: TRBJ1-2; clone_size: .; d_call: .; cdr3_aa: CASRLITNRGREDYGYTF; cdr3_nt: TGTGCAAGTCGCTTAATAACGAACAGGGGGCGCGAGGACTATGGCTACACCTTC
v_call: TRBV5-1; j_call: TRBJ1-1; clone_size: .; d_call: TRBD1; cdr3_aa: CASRPTGGTEAFF; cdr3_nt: TGCGCCAGCAGACCGACAGGGGGCACTGAAGCTTTCTTT
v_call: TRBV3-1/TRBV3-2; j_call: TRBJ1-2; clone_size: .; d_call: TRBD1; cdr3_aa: CASSQSTGALHHYGYTF; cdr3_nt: TGTGCCAGCAGCCAGTCGACAGGGGCCCTCCATCACTATGGCTACACCTTC
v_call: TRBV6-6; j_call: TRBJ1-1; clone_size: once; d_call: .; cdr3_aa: CASSSATDNTEAFF; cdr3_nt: TGTGCCAGCAGCTCCGCTACAGACAACACTGAAGCTTTCTTT
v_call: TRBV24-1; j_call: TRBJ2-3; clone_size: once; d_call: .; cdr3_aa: CATSQADTQYF; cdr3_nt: TGTGCCACCAGTCAGGCAGATACGCAGTATTTT
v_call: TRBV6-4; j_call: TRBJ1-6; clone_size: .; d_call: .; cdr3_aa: CASSDSTIGNSPLHF; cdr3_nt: TGTGCCAGCAGTGATTCGACAATCGGAAATTCACCCCTCCACTTT
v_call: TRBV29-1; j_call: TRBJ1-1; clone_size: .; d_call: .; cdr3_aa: CSVKPGDTEAFF; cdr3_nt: TGCAGCGTAAAGCCCGGGGACACTGAAGCTTTCTTT
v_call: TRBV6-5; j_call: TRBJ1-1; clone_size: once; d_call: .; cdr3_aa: CASSSQVGSTEAFF; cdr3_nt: TGTGCCAGCAGTTCCCAGGTGGGGAGCACTGAAGCTTTCTTT
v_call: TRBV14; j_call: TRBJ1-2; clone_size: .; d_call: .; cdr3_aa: CASSQDPRRGGKGYGYTF; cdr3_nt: TGTGCCAGCAGCCAAGATCCAAGGCGTGGAGGGAAGGGCTATGGCTACACCTTC
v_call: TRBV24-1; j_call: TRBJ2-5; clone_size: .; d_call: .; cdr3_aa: CATSEGQGGPQETQYF; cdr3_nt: TGTGCCACCAGTGAGGGTCAGGGGGGACCCCAAGAGACCCAGTACTTC
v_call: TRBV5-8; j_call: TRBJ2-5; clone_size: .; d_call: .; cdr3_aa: CASSSHPGEETQYF; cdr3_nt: TGTGCCAGCAGTTCTCATCCGGGGGAAGAGACCCAGTACTTC
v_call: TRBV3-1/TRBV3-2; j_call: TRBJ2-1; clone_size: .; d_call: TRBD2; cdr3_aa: CASSQGTRTYNEQFF; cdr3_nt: TGTGCCAGCAGCCAAGGGACTAGGACCTACAATGAGCAGTTCTTC
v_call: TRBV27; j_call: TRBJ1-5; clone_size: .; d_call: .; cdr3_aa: CASSPDYKGNQPQHF; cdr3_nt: TGTGCCAGCAGTCCGGATTACAAGGGCAATCAGCCCCAGCATTTT
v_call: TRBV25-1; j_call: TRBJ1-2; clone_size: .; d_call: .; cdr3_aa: CASSEKKARFGYTF; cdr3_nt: TGTGCCAGCAGTGAAAAGAAGGCCCGCTTCGGCTACACCTTC
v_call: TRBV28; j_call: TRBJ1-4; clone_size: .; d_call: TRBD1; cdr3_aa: CASSPGQGLRNEKLFF; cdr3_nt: TGTGCCAGCAGTCCAGGACAGGGTCTTAGAAATGAAAAACTGTTTTTT
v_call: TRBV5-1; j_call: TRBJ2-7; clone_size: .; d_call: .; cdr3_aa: CASSPDSLSYEQYF; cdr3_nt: TGCGCCAGCAGCCCCGACAGTCTTTCCTACGAGCAGTACTTC
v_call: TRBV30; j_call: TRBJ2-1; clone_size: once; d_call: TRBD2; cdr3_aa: CAWSAGLAGGYEQFF; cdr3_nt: TGTGCCTGGAGTGCAGGACTAGCGGGAGGTTATGAGCAGTTCTTC
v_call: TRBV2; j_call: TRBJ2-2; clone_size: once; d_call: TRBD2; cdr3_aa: CASSLFGREGTGELFF; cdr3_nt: TGTGCCAGCAGTCTTTTCGGGAGGGAGGGGACCGGGGAGCTGTTTTTT
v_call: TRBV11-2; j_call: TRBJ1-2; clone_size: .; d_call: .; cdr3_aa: CASSSDSPYGYTF; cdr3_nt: TGTGCCAGCAGCTCGGACAGCCCCTATGGCTACACCTTC
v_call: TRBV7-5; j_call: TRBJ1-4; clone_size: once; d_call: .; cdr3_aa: CVRSPKTGGAFVEKLFF; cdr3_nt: TGTGTCAGAAGCCCAAAGACAGGGGGCGCGTTCGTTGAAAAACTGTTTTTT
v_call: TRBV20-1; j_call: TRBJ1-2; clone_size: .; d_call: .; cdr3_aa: CSASVDSPLYGYTF; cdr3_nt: TGCAGTGCTAGTGTGGACAGTCCCCTCTATGGCTACACCTTC
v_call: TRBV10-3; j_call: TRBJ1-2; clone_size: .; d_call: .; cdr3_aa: CAIRDVSAEGYTF; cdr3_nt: TGTGCCATCAGGGACGTCTCGGCGGAAGGCTACACCTTC
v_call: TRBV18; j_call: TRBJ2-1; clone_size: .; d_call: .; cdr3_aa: CASSLGAGSYNEQFF; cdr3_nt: TGTGCCAGCTCACTGGGGGCAGGCTCCTACAATGAGCAGTTCTTC
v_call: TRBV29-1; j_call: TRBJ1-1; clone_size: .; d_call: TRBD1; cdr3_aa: CSVDRVGGNTEAFF; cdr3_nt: TGCAGCGTGGACAGGGTCGGGGGGAACACTGAAGCTTTCTTT
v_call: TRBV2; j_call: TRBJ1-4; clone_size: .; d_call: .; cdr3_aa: CASRSREKLFF; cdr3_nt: TGTGCCAGCAGGTCGAGGGAAAAACTGTTTTTT
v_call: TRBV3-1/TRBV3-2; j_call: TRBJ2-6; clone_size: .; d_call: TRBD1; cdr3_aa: CASSLRTGRSGANVLTF; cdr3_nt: TGTGCCAGCAGCCTACGGACAGGACGCTCTGGGGCCAACGTCCTGACTTTC
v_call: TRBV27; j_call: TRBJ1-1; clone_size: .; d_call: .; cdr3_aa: CASSRAGSTEAFF; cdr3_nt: TGTGCCAGCAGCCGGGCGGGGAGCACTGAAGCTTTCTTT
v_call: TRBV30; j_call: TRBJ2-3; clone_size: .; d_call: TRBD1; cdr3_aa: CAWSGGQQLNTDTQYF; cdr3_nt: TGTGCCTGGAGTGGGGGACAGCAACTTAACACAGATACGCAGTATTTT
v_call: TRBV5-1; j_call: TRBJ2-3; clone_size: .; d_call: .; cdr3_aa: CASSPEATDTQYF; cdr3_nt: TGCGCCAGCAGCCCGGAAGCCACAGATACGCAGTATTTT
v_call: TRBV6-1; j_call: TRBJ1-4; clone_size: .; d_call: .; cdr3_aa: CASSEDRPPFEKLFF; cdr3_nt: TGTGCCAGCAGTGAAGATCGGCCACCCTTTGAAAAATTGTTTTTT
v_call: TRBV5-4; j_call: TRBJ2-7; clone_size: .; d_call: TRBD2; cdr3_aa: CASSLTSGSYEQYF; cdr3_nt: TGTGCCAGCAGCCTTACTAGCGGGAGTTACGAGCAGTACTTC
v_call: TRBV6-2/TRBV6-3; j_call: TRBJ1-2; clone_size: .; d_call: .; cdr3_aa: CASSYLGATYGYTF; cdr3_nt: TGTGCCAGCAGTTACTTAGGGGCAACCTATGGCTACACCTTC
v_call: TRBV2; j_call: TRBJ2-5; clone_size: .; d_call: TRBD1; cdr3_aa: CASSLGGAEETQYF; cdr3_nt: TGTGCCAGCAGTTTAGGGGGCGCGGAGGAGACCCAGTACTTC
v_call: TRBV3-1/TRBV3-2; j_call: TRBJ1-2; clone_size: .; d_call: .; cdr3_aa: CASSQFVESNYGYTF; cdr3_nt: TGTGCCAGCAGCCAATTTGTAGAGAGTAACTATGGCTACACCTTC
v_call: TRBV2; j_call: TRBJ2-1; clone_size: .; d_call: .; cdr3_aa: CASSSLSGNSYNEQFF; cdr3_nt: TGTGCCAGCAGTTCTCTTAGCGGAAATTCCTACAATGAGCAGTTCTTC
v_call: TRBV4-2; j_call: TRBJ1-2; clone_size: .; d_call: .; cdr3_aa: CASSQVSSVQDYGYTF; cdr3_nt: TGTGCCAGCAGCCAAGTTTCATCTGTACAGGACTATGGCTACACCTTC
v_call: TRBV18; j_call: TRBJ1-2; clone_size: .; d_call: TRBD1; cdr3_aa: CASSPPDRGRGYTF; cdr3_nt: TGTGCCAGCTCACCACCGGACAGGGGAAGAGGCTACACCTTC
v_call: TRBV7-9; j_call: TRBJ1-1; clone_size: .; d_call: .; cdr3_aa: CASSRMNTEAFF; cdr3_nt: TGTGCCAGCAGCCGCATGAACACTGAAGCTTTCTTT
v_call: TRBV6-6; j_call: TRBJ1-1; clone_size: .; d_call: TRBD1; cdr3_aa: CASSYPGQANTEAFF; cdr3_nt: TGTGCCAGCAGTTACCCAGGACAGGCCAACACTGAAGCTTTCTTT
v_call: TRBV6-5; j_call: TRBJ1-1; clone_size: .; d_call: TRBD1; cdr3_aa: CASSYRQGNTEAFF; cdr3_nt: TGTGCCAGCAGTTATAGACAGGGGAACACTGAAGCTTTCTTT
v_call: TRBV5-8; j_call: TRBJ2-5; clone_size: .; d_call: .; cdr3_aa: CASSLRLAGFETQYF; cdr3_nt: TGTGCCAGCAGCCTCAGACTCGCGGGGTTTGAGACCCAGTACTTC
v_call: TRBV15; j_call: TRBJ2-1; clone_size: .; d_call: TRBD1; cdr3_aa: CATSRPGQGSREQFF; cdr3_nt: TGTGCCACCAGCAGACCGGGACAGGGGTCACGCGAGCAGTTCTTC
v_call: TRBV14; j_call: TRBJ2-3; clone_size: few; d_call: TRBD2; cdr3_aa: CASSRGGTSGTDTQYF; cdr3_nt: TGTGCCAGCAGCAGGGGCGGGACTAGCGGCACAGATACGCAGTATTTT